This TCR beta chain appears in the sequencing data of a study of T cells in localized non-small cell lung cancer. Produced via immunoSEQ multiplex PCR; TCRdb's table is partial and in-frame only. The table shows about 31,000 clones, with 80% to 90% occurring only once. CDR1 is MNHEY, CDR2 SMNVEV, per germline (reference sequence). This CDR3 comprises 16 residues. Trimming took 5 bases from V and 2 from J, leaving 18 bases between them. This material consisted of peripheral blood, taken before any cancer treatment. The V gene is TRBV27, the J gene TRBJ1-2; D gene uncertain. This clonotype was sampled from a woman aged 40-70 years with stage I lung adenocarcinoma. CDR3 nucleotide sequence: TGTGCCAGCAGTATGATTGGACCGCGGGCGAACTATGGCTACACCTTC. Translation: CASSMIGPRANYGYTF.